Listed here are 25 T cell receptor beta chains from one sample, sequenced in a study of blood T cell repertoires in COVID-19. TCRdb keeps only in-frame clones here, not all; method: immunoSEQ multiplex PCR. The sample has roughly 260,000 clones, about 88% seen once. The sample was peripheral blood. The receptors here all came from a woman in her 30s with COVID-19, enrolled during active disease.

V gene TRBV6-5 combines with J gene TRBJ1-1; maybe TRBD1 (6 bases). The CDR3 spans 15 residues. Between the trimmed V and J ends, which lost 5 bases and 7 bases, there was a span of 20 bases. The germline gives CDR1 MNHEY, CDR2 SVGAGI. CDR3 loop: CASSTGTQTVGEAFF. CDR3 in DNA: TGTGCCAGCAGTACCGGGACACAAACCGTTGGTGAAGCTTTCTTT.

With regard to this clone: Different DNA sequences within this sample yield the same CDR3. The V call is TRBV7-9, the J call TRBJ1-1; unclear D gene. This CDR3 spans 14 amino acids. The V end lost 2 bases, the J end lost 1 base, and 8 bases lay between the germline ends. Germline V gene data show CDR1 as SEHNR and CDR2 as FQNEAQ (reference sequence). CDR3 residues: CASSLTGANTEAFF. The CDR3 DNA is TGTGCCAGCAGCTTAACCGGAGCGAACACTGAAGCTTTCTTT. The whole variable domain, filled in from reference TRBV7-9 and TRBJ1-1, reads DTGVSQNPRHKITKRGQNVTFRCDPISEHNRLYWYRQTLGQGPEFLTYFQNEAQLEKSRLLSDRFSAERPKGSFSTLEIQRTEQGDSAMYLCASSLTGANTEAFFGQGTRLTVV.

The CDR3 DNA reads TGTGCCAGCTCACCAGTGCCAGGTGAAGCTTTCTTT. Translated: CASSPVPGEAFF. The rearrangement joins TRBV18 to TRBJ1-1; unclear D gene. The germline V and J ends were trimmed by 2 bases and 7 bases, with 8 bases remaining between them. Germline V gene sequence: CDR1 KGHSH, CDR2 LQKENI. The CDR3 extends over 12 amino acids.

This chain uses TRBV19 with TRBJ2-1; 11 bases match TRBD1. Unmatched junction bases numbered 3, after V lost 0 bases and J lost 8 bases. Germline V lookup: CDR1 LNHDA, CDR2 SQIVND (reference sequence). This CDR3 spans 15 amino acids. This CDR3 reads CASSIDWGQGDEQFF. The CDR3 coding sequence is TGTGCCAGTAGTATAGATTGGGGACAGGGGGATGAGCAGTTCTTC.

This chain connects TRBV3-1 (or the pseudogene TRBV3-2) to TRBJ2-5; 8 bases map to TRBD2. This CDR3 is built from 15 residues. The germline V gene encodes CDR1 LGHDT and CDR2 YNNKEL (reference sequence). V trimming: 0 bases; J trimming: 6 bases; junction bases outside the gene matches: 6. The CDR3 is CASSQDWREVKTQYF. Here the CDR3 DNA reads TGTGCCAGCAGCCAAGATTGGCGGGAGGTAAAGACCCAGTACTTC.

This sequence joins TRBV19 and TRBJ1-1; D gene unclear. Per germline, CDR1 LNHDA and CDR2 SQIVND (reference sequence). The V end was cut by 5 bases, the J end by 10 bases, with 11 bases between. CDR3 length equals 11 residues. DNA for the CDR3: TGTGCCAGTAGTGATCAACTGAGAGCTTTCTTT. Translating it yields CASSDQLRAFF.

This sequence joins TRBV19 and TRBJ2-2, with 9 bases lining up with TRBD2. The CDR3 totals 15 residues. The J segment lost 6 bases and the V segment lost 3 bases, leaving 5 bases of the junction unmatched. The germline gives CDR1 LNHDA, CDR2 SQIVND (reference sequence). CDR3 amino acids: CASSIRTSAPGELFF. CDR3 sequence (DNA): TGTGCCAGTAGTATCCGGACTAGCGCGCCCGGGGAGCTGTTTTTT.

The rearrangement joins TRBV18 to TRBJ1-5; D is unclear. The CDR3 runs to 14 residues. V shed 3 bases and J shed 2 bases, with 8 bases lying between them. The germline CDR1 and CDR2 sequences are KGHSH and LQKENI. The CDR3 DNA follows: TGTGCCAGCTCACCGGACGGGGGCAATCAGCCCCAGCATTTT. Residues: CASSPDGGNQPQHF.

This sequence joins TRBV10-3 and TRBJ2-5; 8 bases fit TRBD1. Germline V lookup: CDR1 ENHRY, CDR2 SYGVKD. Trimming cost V 6 bases and J 2 bases; bases outside gene matches: 5. The CDR3 consists of 14 residues. The CDR3, as DNA: TGTGCCATCAGCCAGGGACAGGATCAAGAGACCCAGTACTTC. Protein: CAISQGQDQETQYF.

The CDR3 protein is CATEDAYGETQYF. The CDR3 DNA sequence: TGTGCCACCGAGGATGCGTATGGGGAGACCCAGTACTTC. The chain recombines TRBV19 with TRBJ2-5; D is unresolved. The CDR3 length is 13 residues. Germline V CDR1 and CDR2: LNHDA, SQIVND (reference sequence). V gave up 10 bases and J gave up 5 bases, with 17 bases separating them.

The chain recombines TRBV18 with TRBJ1-2, with 7 bases that match TRBD1. The CDR3 runs to 16 residues. The ends lost 3 bases at V and 8 bases at J; junction bases unmatched: 15. Germline loops: CDR1 KGHSH, CDR2 LQKENI. The chain's CDR3 is CASSPQTGVSILGYTF. CDR3 in DNA: TGTGCCAGCTCACCCCAAACAGGGGTGTCAATTCTAGGCTACACCTTC.

The chain recombines TRBV3-1 (or the pseudogene TRBV3-2) with TRBJ1-2; the match to TRBD1 covers 7 bases. The junction had 5 bases not matched to a gene; V was cut back by 4 bases and J by 0 bases. CDR3 length: 15 residues. Germline CDR1 LGHDT, CDR2 YNNKEL (reference sequence). CDR3 residues: CASSPPGTANYGYTF. CDR3 bases: TGTGCCAGCAGCCCCCCCGGGACAGCTAACTATGGCTACACCTTC.

For the CDR3, the DNA is TGTGCCAGCAGTTTGGCCATCTCTGGAAACACCATATATTTT. Translating gives CASSLAISGNTIYF. The rearrangement joins TRBV28 to TRBJ1-3; no definite D call. V lost 3 bases and J 0 bases, leaving 6 bases between the germline ends. The CDR3 has 14 residues. Germline values: CDR1 MDHEN, CDR2 SYDVKM.

As for this clone: This sample includes further DNA sequences coding for the same CDR3. The chain employs TRBV7-2 and TRBJ2-5; 7 bases align to TRBD2. J was trimmed by 2 bases and V by 5 bases; bases with no gene match: 11. This CDR3 spans 16 amino acids. The V gene's germline CDR1 is SGHTA and CDR2 FQGNSA. The DNA for the CDR3 is TGTGCCAGCAGCCCAGCGGGGTTGGCGGGGCAAGAGACCCAGTACTTC. Its translation: CASSPAGLAGQETQYF.

This sequence joins TRBV5-1 and TRBJ2-1; 10 bases fit TRBD2. Germline CDR1 SGHRS, CDR2 YFSETQ. After removal of 3 bases from V and 9 bases from J, the junction contained 12 bases not matched to a gene. This CDR3 contains 16 residues. The CDR3 DNA reads TGCGCCAGCAGCTCAGAGAGAGCGGGAGGGCCGGGTGAGCAGTTCTTC. Its translation: CASSSERAGGPGEQFF.

The V and J genes are TRBV28 and TRBJ2-5; D uncertain. The germline V gene encodes CDR1 MDHEN and CDR2 SYDVKM. The CDR3 is made up of 11 amino acids. The ends were cut back, 5 bases at V and 7 bases at J, with 8 bases in the middle. CDR3: CASSPKWTQYF. CDR3 nucleotides: TGTGCCAGCAGTCCCAAATGGACCCAGTACTTC.

The sample holds a few counts of this clone. The V gene is TRBV4-3, the J gene TRBJ1-2, with 10 bases lining up with TRBD1. This CDR3 spans 16 amino acids. CDR1 is LGHNA, CDR2 YSLEER, per germline. Trimming at V came to 2 bases and at J to 7 bases, leaving 10 bases not matched to a gene. CDR3 amino acids: CASSQTFDRGPVGYTF. The DNA of the CDR3 is TGCGCCAGCAGCCAAACTTTCGACAGGGGGCCGGTTGGCTACACCTTC.

CDR3 residues: CASSPSGRILAKNIQYF. In nucleotides, the CDR3 is TGTGCCAGCAGCCCCAGTGGGAGAATCCTAGCCAAAAACATTCAGTACTTC. This chain connects TRBV7-9 to TRBJ2-4, with D perhaps TRBD2 (5 bases). This CDR3 has 17 amino acids. Germline CDR1 and CDR2: SEHNR and FQNEAQ (reference sequence). Trimming pared 5 bases from V and 0 bases from J, leaving 17 bases between.

CDR3 in amino acids: CASSFASTESTDTQYF. The CDR3 nucleotides are TGTGCCAGCAGTTTCGCCTCGACAGAATCGACAGATACGCAGTATTTT. This chain connects TRBV28 to TRBJ2-3; maybe TRBD1 (5 bases). The CDR3 is 16 amino acids. Germline assignment: CDR1 MDHEN and CDR2 SYDVKM. V dropped 3 bases and J dropped 3 bases, with 16 bases sitting between them.

The rearrangement links TRBV4-3 to TRBJ2-1, with D possibly being TRBD2 (5 bases). V was trimmed by 1 base and J by 4 bases, leaving 14 bases between them. Germline V gene data show CDR1 as LGHNA and CDR2 as YSLEER. CDR3 size: 16 residues. Here the CDR3 reads CASSQGASQFYNEQFF. CDR3 nucleotides: TGCGCCAGCAGCCAAGGCGCTAGCCAATTTTACAATGAGCAGTTCTTC.

This clone was observed a few times. The rearrangement joins TRBV6-4 to TRBJ2-1; 10 bases are a match to TRBD2. Trimming at V came to 2 bases and at J to 2 bases, leaving 3 bases not matched to a gene. The CDR3 contains 16 residues. Germline V gene data show CDR1 as MRHNA and CDR2 as SNTAGT. CDR3 coding DNA: TGTGCCAGCAGTGACGCAGCGGGAGGGGCCTACAATGAGCAGTTCTTC. Protein product: CASSDAAGGAYNEQFF.

The chain has TRBV6-2 or TRBV6-3 and TRBJ2-2; 9 positions match TRBD1. Per the germline V gene, CDR1 is MNHEY and CDR2 is SVGEGT. The trim removed 5 bases at V and 5 bases at J, leaving 6 bases unmatched. The CDR3 runs 15 residues. CDR3 nucleotide sequence: TGTGCCAGCAGTAAGGACAGGGGACGAACCGGGGAGCTGTTTTTT. Its protein is CASSKDRGRTGELFF.

This clone occurred once. The chain recombines TRBV18 with TRBJ2-2; possible D gene TRBD2, 6 bases. The V end lost 6 bases, the J end lost 0 bases, and 11 bases lay between the germline ends. Germline V gene sequence: CDR1 KGHSH, CDR2 LQKENI. The CDR3 length is 15 residues. DNA of the CDR3: TGTGCCAGCTCCCTAAGCGGGTCGAACACCGGGGAGCTGTTTTTT. Its translation: CASSLSGSNTGELFF.

The chain couples TRBV9 to TRBJ2-7; D is unresolved. The CDR3 totals 13 residues. Germline V gene sequence: CDR1 SGDLS, CDR2 YYNGEE. Trimming took 1 base from V and 3 from J, leaving 8 bases between them. The CDR3 coding sequence is TGTGCCAGCAGCGTATACCCAGGCTACGAGCAGTACTTC. It encodes CASSVYPGYEQYF.

This sequence joins TRBV15 and TRBJ2-7, with 8 nucleotides matching TRBD2. J gave up 5 bases and V 4 bases, and 13 bases lay outside the gene matches. Looked up from germline, CDR1 is LNHNV and CDR2 is YYDKDF (reference sequence). This CDR3 is built from 16 residues. The CDR3 region has the DNA TGTGCCACCAGCAAGAGCGGGTCCAGCGGGAGACACGAGCAGTACTTC. Protein product: CATSKSGSSGRHEQYF. The full variable domain, rest sourced from reference TRBV15 and TRBJ2-7, is DAMVIQNPRYQVTQFGKPVTLSCSQTLNHNVMYWYQQKSSQAPKLLFHYYDKDFNNEADTPDNFQSRRPNTSFCFLDIRSPGLGDTAMYLCATSKSGSSGRHEQYFGPGTRLTVT.